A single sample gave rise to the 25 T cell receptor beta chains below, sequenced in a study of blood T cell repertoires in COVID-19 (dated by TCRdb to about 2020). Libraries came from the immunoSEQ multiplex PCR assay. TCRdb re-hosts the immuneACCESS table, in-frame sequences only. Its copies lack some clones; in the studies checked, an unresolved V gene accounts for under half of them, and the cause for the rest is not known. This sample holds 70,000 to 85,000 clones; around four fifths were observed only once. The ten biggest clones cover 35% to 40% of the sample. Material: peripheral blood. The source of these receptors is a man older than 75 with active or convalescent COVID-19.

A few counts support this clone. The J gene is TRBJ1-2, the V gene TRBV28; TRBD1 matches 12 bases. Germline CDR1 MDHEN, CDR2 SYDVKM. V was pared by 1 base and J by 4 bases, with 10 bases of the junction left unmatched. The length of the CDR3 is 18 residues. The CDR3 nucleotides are TGTGCCAGCAGTTTATCGGGGACAGGGGGCTTTAATAGCTATGGCTACACCTTC. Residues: CASSLSGTGGFNSYGYTF.

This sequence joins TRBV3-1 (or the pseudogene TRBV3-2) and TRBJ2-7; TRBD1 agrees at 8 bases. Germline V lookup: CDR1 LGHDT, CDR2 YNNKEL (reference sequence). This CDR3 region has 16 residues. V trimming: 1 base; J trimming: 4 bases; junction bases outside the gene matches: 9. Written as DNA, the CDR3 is TGTGCCAGCAGCCAAGTCCCAGGGGGCAGTAGGTACGAGCAGTACTTC. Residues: CASSQVPGGSRYEQYF.

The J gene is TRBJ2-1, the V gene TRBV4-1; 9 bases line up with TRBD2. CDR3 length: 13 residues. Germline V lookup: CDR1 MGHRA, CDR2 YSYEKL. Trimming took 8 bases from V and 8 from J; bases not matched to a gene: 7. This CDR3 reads CASSGLASHEQFF. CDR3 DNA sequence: TGCGCCAGCTCGGGACTAGCTTCCCATGAGCAGTTCTTC.

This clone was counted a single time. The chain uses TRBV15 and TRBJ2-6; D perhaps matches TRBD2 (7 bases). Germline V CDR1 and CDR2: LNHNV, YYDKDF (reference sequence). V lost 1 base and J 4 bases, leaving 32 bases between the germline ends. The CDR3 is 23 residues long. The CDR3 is CATSRVLGREGEWGFGGANVLTF. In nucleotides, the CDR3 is TGTGCCACCAGCAGAGTCCTCGGCAGGGAGGGGGAATGGGGTTTTGGAGGGGCCAACGTCCTGACTTTC.

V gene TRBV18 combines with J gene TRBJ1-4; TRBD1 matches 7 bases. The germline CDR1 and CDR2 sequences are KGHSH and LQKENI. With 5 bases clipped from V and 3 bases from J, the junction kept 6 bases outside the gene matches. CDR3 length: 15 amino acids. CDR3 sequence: CASSSDRVPNEKLFF. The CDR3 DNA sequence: TGTGCCAGCTCAAGCGACAGGGTCCCTAATGAAAAACTGTTTTTT.

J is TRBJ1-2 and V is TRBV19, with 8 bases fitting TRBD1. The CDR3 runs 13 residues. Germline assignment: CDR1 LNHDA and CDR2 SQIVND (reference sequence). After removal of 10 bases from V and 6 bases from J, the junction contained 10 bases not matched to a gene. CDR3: CATRQGPNHGYTF. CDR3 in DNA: TGTGCCACCAGACAGGGGCCCAACCATGGCTACACCTTC.

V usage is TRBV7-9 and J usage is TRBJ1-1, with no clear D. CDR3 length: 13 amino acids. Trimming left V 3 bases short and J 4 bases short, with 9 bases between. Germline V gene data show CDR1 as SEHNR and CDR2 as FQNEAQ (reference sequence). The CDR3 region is CASSLLAVTEAFF. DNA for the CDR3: TGTGCCAGCAGCTTGTTGGCAGTCACTGAAGCTTTCTTT.

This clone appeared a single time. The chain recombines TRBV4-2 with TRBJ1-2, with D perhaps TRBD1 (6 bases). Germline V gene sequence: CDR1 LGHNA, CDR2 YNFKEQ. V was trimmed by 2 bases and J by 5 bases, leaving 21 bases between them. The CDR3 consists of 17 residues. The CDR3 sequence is CASSQQGTGSGFYGYTF. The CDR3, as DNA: TGTGCCAGCAGCCAACAGGGGACGGGGTCCGGATTTTATGGCTACACCTTC.

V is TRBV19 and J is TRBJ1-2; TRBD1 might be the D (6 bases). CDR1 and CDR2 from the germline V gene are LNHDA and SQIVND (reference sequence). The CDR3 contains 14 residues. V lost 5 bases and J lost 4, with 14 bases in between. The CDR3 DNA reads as TGTGCCAGTAGTGTACAGGGCGCTCTCTATGGCTACACCTTC. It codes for CASSVQGALYGYTF.

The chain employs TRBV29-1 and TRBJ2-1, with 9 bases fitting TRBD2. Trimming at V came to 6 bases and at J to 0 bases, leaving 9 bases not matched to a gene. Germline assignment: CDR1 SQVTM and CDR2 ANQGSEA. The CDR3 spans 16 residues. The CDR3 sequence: CSVPKNSGSSYNEQFF. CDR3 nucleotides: TGCAGCGTCCCGAAGAATAGCGGGAGCTCCTACAATGAGCAGTTCTTC.

CDR3 region: CASSLVETFEQFF. CDR3 sequence (DNA): TGTGCCAGCAGCTTAGTGGAGACGTTTGAGCAGTTCTTC. This chain connects TRBV7-9 to TRBJ2-1; D is unresolved. This CDR3 is 13 amino acids long. V was cut by 1 base and J by 9 bases, with 10 bases left in between. The germline V gene encodes CDR1 SEHNR and CDR2 FQNEAQ (reference sequence).

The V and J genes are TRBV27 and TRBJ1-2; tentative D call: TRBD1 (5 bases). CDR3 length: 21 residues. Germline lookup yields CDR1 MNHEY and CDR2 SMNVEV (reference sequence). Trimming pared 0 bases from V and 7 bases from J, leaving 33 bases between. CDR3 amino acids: CASSLSGIGGRGTAYTVGYTF. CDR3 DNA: TGTGCCAGCAGTTTATCTGGGATCGGGGGGAGGGGAACGGCATACACGGTTGGCTACACCTTC.

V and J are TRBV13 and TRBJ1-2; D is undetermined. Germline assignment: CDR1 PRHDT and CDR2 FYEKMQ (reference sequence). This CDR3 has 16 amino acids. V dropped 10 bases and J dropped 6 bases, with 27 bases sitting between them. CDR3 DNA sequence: TGTGCCACCCTCCTTCTAGGGAGGGTTGGGGAAGATGGCTACACCTTC. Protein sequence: CATLLLGRVGEDGYTF. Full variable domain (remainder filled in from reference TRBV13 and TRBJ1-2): AAGVIQSPRHLIKEKRETATLKCYPIPRHDTVYWYQQGPGQDPQFLISFYEKMQSDKGSIPDRFSAQQFSDYHSELNMSSLELGDSALYFCATLLLGRVGEDGYTFGSGTRLTVV.

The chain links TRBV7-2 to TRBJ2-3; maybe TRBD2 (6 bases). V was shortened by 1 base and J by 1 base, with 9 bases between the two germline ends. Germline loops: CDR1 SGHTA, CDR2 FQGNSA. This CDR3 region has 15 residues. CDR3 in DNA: TGTGCCAGCAGCTTAGGACTAGGGGGCACAGATACGCAGTATTTT. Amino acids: CASSLGLGGTDTQYF.

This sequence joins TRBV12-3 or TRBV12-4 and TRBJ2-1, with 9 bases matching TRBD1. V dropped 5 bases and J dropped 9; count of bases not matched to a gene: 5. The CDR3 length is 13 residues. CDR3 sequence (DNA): TGTGCCAGCAGTAAGGGACAGGGAATTGAGCAGTTCTTC. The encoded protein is CASSKGQGIEQFF.

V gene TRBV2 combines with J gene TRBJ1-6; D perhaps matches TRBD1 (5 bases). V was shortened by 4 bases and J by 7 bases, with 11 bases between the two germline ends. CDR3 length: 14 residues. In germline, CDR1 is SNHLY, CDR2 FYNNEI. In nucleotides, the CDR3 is TGTGCCAGCAGTGTTGAGACAGCAAATTCACCCCTCCACTTT. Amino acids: CASSVETANSPLHF.

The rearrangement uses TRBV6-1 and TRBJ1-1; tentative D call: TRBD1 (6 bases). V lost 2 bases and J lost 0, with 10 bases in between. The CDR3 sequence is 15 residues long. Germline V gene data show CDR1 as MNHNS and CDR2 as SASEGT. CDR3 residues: CASSEIYRVNTEAFF. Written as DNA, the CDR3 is TGTGCCAGCAGTGAAATTTACAGGGTGAACACTGAAGCTTTCTTT.

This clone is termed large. CDR3 DNA: TGCAGCGTTGCGGCAGGGGCCGCACGAGAAAAACTGTTTTTT. Amino acids: CSVAAGAAREKLFF. This rearrangement joins TRBV29-1 to TRBJ1-4; tentatively, D is TRBD1 (6 bases). This CDR3 has 14 residues. Germline CDR1 reads SQVTM; CDR2 reads ANQGSEA. Trimming pared 4 bases from V and 8 bases from J, leaving 17 bases between.

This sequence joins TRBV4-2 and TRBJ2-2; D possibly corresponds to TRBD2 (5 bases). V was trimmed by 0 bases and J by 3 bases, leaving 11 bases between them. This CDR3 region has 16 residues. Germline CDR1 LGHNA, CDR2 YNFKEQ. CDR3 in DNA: TGTGCCAGCAGCCAAGAGATTAGCGCATACACCGGGGAGCTGTTTTTT. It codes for CASSQEISAYTGELFF.

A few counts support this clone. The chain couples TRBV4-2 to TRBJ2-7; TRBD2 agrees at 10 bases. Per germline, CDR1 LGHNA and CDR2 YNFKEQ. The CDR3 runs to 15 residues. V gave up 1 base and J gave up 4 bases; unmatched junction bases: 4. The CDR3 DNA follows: TGTGCCAGCAGCCAAGTACAAGCGGGAGGGTACGAGCAGTACTTC. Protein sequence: CASSQVQAGGYEQYF.

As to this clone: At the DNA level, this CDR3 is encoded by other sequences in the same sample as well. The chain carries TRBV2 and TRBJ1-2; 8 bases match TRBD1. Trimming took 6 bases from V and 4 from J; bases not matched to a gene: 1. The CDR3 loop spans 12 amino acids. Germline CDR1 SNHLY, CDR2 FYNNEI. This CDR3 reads CASSDRGYGYTF. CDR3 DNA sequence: TGTGCCAGCAGCGACAGGGGCTATGGCTACACCTTC.

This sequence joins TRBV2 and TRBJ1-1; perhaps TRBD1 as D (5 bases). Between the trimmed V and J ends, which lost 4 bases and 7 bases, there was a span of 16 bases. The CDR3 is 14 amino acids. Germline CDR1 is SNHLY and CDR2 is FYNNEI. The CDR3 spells CASSVSRVALEAFF. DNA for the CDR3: TGTGCCAGCAGTGTGTCCAGGGTAGCTCTTGAAGCTTTCTTT.

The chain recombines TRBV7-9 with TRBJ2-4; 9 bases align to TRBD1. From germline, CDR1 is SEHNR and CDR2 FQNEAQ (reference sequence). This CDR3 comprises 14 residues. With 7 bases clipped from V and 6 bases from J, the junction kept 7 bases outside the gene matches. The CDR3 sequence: CASTPGTGLNIQYF. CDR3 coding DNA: TGTGCCAGCACCCCCGGGACAGGGTTAAACATTCAGTACTTC.

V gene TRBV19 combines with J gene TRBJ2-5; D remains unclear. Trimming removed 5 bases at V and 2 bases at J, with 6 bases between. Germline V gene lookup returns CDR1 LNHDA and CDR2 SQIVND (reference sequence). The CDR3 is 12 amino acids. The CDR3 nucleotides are TGTGCCAGTAGTCGGGTACAAGAGACCCAGTACTTC. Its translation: CASSRVQETQYF.

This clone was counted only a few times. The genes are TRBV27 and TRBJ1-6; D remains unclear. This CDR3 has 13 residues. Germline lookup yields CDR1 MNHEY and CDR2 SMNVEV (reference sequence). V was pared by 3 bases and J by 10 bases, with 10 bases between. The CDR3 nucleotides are TGTGCCAGCAGTTTCTCGGCGAGGTCACCCCTCCACTTT. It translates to CASSFSARSPLHF.